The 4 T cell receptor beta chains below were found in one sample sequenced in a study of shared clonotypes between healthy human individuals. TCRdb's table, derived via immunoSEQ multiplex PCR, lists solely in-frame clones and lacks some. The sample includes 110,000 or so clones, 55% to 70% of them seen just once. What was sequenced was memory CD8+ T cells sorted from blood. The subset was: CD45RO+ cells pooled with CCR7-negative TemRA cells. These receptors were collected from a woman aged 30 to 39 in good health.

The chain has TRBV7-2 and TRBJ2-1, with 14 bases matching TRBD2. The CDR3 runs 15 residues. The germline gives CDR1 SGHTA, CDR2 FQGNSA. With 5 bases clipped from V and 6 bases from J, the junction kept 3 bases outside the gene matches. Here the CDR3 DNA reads TGTGCCAGCAGCCTGACTAGCGGGAGGGTCAATGAGCAGTTCTTC. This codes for CASSLTSGRVNEQFF.

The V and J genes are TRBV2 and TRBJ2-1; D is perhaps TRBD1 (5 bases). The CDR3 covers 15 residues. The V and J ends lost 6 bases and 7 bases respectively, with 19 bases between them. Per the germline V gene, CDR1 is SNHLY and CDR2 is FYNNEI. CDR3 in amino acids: CASRAAGKLSNEQFF. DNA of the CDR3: TGTGCCAGCAGAGCTGCAGGGAAACTTTCAAATGAGCAGTTCTTC.

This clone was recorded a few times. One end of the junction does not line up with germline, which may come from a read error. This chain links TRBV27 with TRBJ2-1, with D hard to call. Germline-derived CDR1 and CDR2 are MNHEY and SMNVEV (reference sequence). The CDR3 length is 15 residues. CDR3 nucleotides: TGTGCCAGCAGTTTATTTACGCAGAGTTACAGTGAGCAGTTCTTC. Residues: CASSLFTQSYSEQFF.

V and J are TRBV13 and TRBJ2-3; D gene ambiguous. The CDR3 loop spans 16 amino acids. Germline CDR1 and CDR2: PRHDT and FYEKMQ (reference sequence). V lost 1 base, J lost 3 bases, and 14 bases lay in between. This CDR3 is CASSLETESRTDTQYF. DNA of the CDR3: TGTGCCAGCAGCTTAGAAACTGAATCGAGGACAGATACGCAGTATTTT.